A selection of T cell receptor beta chains follows, all from one sample in a study of identical twins. TCRdb re-derived calls from the 5' RACE reads in MiXCR, one entry per CDR3 protein. The table has roughly 540,000 distinct CDR3 sequences, approximately 22% seen once; the top ten hold roughly 0.9%. Another study also made use of these data, one on T cells expressing NK-cell markers.

Sample: CD4+ T cells sorted from blood. These receptors all come from a woman aged 18 to 35 in good health. CDR3s include the opening cysteine and the closing phenylalanine or tryptophan. The order of the fields is J gene, D gene, V gene, clone size, CDR3 DNA, CDR3 protein. A D gene is named only where the DNA matches it firmly. For some rows the clone size is stated as once, few or many, or as a class when expanded; others skip it.

TRBJ2-1 | . | TRBV5-1 | few | TGCGCCAGCAGCTGGGGTGGAGTAGCCAATGAGCAGTTCTTC | CASSWGGVANEQFF
TRBJ2-3 | TRBD2 | TRBV7-9 | once | TGTGCCAGCAGCCCAGCCCTTAGCGGGAGAAATACGCAGTATTTT | CASSPALSGRNTQYF
TRBJ2-7 | . | TRBV3-1 | many | TGTGCCAGCAGCCAGTATACCTACGAGCAGTACTTC | CASSQYTYEQYF
TRBJ2-1 | . | TRBV20-1 | many | TGCAGTGCCGCCCTTAGTGGAATTGAGCAGTTCTTC | CSAALSGIEQFF
TRBJ2-3 | TRBD2 | TRBV5-6 | few | TGTGCCAGCAGCTCGGGGACTAGCGGGATTGATACGCAGTATTTT | CASSSGTSGIDTQYF
TRBJ2-7 | TRBD1 | TRBV7-9 | few | TGTGCCAGCAGCTTAGAAGCCTCCCACAGGGGCCTCTACGAGCAGTACTTC | CASSLEASHRGLYEQYF
TRBJ2-7 | TRBD2 | TRBV20-1 | few | TGCAGTGCTAGAGTGGGGTCTAGCGGCAACTACGAGCAGTACTTC | CSARVGSSGNYEQYF
TRBJ2-7 | . | TRBV14 | few | TGTGCCAGCAGCCGGCCGGAGGGGATTTACGAGCAGTACTTC | CASSRPEGIYEQYF
TRBJ1-2 | TRBD1 | TRBV6-2/TRBV6-3 | . | TGTGCCAGTACAGGGGGCGCCTATGGCTACACCTTC | CASTGGAYGYTF
TRBJ2-3 | TRBD2 | TRBV20-1 | . | TGCAGTGCTAGGACTAGCGGGAGGGTAACAGATACGCAGTATTTT | CSARTSGRVTDTQYF
TRBJ1-5 | . | TRBV27 | . | TGTGCCAGCAGTTTATCTACGGCAGCTCTGTATAGCAATCAGCCCCAGCATTTT | CASSLSTAALYSNQPQHF
TRBJ2-3 | TRBD2 | TRBV20-1 | . | TGCAGTGCCCAGGCTAGCGGGAGGGCCGGAGTTACGCAGTATTTT | CSAQASGRAGVTQYF
TRBJ2-5 | TRBD1 | TRBV9 | few | TGTGCCAGCAGCGCGACGCCGGGACAGCAAGAGACCCAGTACTTC | CASSATPGQQETQYF
TRBJ1-5 | . | TRBV5-6 | few | TGTGCCAGCAGCCGCGCGGGGTTTAGCAATCAGCCCCAGCATTTT | CASSRAGFSNQPQHF
TRBJ2-7 | . | TRBV12-3/TRBV12-4 | few | TGTGCCAGCAGTTTAGCCCCACAGGGATCCTACGAGCAGTACTTC | CASSLAPQGSYEQYF
TRBJ2-7 | . | TRBV9 | few | TGTGCCAGCAGCGTAGAGTGGGACACCAACTACGAGCAGTACTTC | CASSVEWDTNYEQYF
TRBJ2-7 | TRBD1 | TRBV20-1 | . | TGCAGTGCGGGGACAGCTATTTCCTACGAGCAGTACTTC | CSAGTAISYEQYF
TRBJ2-2 | TRBD1 | TRBV5-1 | . | TGCGCCAGCAGCCCTCAGGGACAGGGTCTGACCGGGGAGCTGTTTTTT | CASSPQGQGLTGELFF
TRBJ1-1 | . | TRBV12-3/TRBV12-4 | . | TGTGCCAGCAGCAGAAGGGGAGCTTTCTTT | CASSRRGAFF
TRBJ2-1 | . | TRBV5-1 | . | TGCGCCAGCAGCTTGGTCGGGGCCAGCTCCTACAATGAGCAGTTCTTC | CASSLVGASSYNEQFF
TRBJ2-1 | . | TRBV29-1 | few | TGCAGCGTTGATCCGCCTCAGCGTGGCTCCTACAATGAGCAGTTCTTC | CSVDPPQRGSYNEQFF
TRBJ2-2 | . | TRBV5-1 | . | TGCGCCAGCAGCTTAGTACAGCCTATTCACACCGGGGAGCTGTTTTTT | CASSLVQPIHTGELFF
TRBJ1-2 | . | TRBV9 | . | TGTGCCAGCAGCCCGCCGGGGGAGGGGATGTATGGCTACACCTTC | CASSPPGEGMYGYTF
TRBJ2-5 | TRBD2 | TRBV20-1 | . | TGCAGTGCTATTTCGGGAGGGCCAGAGACCCAGTACTTC | CSAISGGPETQYF
TRBJ2-5 | . | TRBV20-1 | few | TGCAGTGCTGGAGGAGTTGAAGAGACCCAGTACTTC | CSAGGVEETQYF
TRBJ1-1 | . | TRBV9 | once | TGTGCCAGCAGCCCGCAACCGGGGCGGGGGAACACTGAAGCTTTCTTT | CASSPQPGRGNTEAFF
TRBJ2-7 | TRBD2 | TRBV15 | few | TGTGCCACCAGCAGAGACACCGGGACTAGCGGGACCCCAGCTCGATACGAGCAGTACTTC | CATSRDTGTSGTPARYEQYF